A selection of T cell receptor beta chains follows, all from one sample in a study of CD8 T cells in ankylosing spondylitis. TCRdb recomputed calls from the 5' RACE reads with MiXCR, one row per CDR3 protein. Among approximately 520,000 distinct CDR3 sequences listed, roughly 5.3% were seen once. The sample consisted of blood, either unsorted or a sorted T cell fraction (not recorded which). All receptors come from a male donor with ankylosing spondylitis. Each CDR3 is given with its conserved first and last residue. A D gene is named only where the DNA matches it firmly. Some rows have no size entry. The others give once, few or many, or a class for an expanded clone.

TRBV6-2/TRBV6-3	-	TRBJ1-1	12	-	CASSWVGHEAFF	TGTGCCAGCAGTTGGGTAGGACATGAAGCTTTCTTT
TRBV9	TRBD1	TRBJ1-4	14	many	CASSNTGGPEKLFF	TGTGCCAGCAGCAACACAGGGGGGCCTGAAAAACTGTTTTTT
TRBV6-6	-	TRBJ2-3	12	many	CAGRRGTDTQYF	TGTGCCGGGCGGAGGGGCACAGATACGCAGTATTTT
TRBV29-1	TRBD1	TRBJ2-5	13	many	CSVSGQGYETQYF	TGCAGCGTATCGGGACAGGGTTACGAGACCCAGTACTTC
TRBV4-3	-	TRBJ2-1	17	many	CASSQDLEGPRGHEQFF	TGCGCCAGCAGCCAAGATTTGGAAGGACCCAGAGGCCATGAGCAGTTCTTC
TRBV20-1	TRBD1	TRBJ2-7	13	-	CSKPGTDIFEQYF	TGCAGTAAACCCGGGACAGACATTTTCGAGCAGTACTTC
TRBV10-3	TRBD2	TRBJ2-7	14	-	CAIREPWTSGEQYF	TGTGCCATCAGGGAGCCATGGACTAGCGGCGAGCAGTACTTC
TRBV11-2	-	TRBJ2-1	15	few	CASRSLRLEYNEQFF	TGTGCCAGCAGATCTCTAAGACTGGAGTACAATGAGCAGTTCTTC
TRBV20-1	-	TRBJ2-1	17	-	CSSSGLAGHKLENEQFF	-
TRBV11-2	-	TRBJ2-3	14	many	CASSLVTYTDTQYF	TGTGCCAGCAGCTTAGTGACGTACACAGATACGCAGTATTTT
TRBV28	-	TRBJ2-5	13	many	CASSYWVYETQYF	TGTGCCAGCAGTTATTGGGTTTATGAGACCCAGTACTTC
TRBV4-3	-	TRBJ2-7	15	many	CASSQDAVGTYEQYF	TGCGCCAGCAGCCAAGACGCCGTGGGGACTTACGAGCAGTACTTC
TRBV4-1	TRBD1	TRBJ2-2	15	-	CASSPREGAGGELFF	TGCGCCAGCAGCCCCCGAGAGGGGGCGGGCGGGGAGCTGTTTTTT
TRBV5-1	-	TRBJ2-3	14	-	CASKGEVHTDTQYF	TGCGCCAGCAAGGGGGAGGTTCACACAGATACGCAGTATTTT
TRBV7-3	-	TRBJ2-5	13	-	CASSLTVSETQYF	TGTGCCAGCAGCTTAACGGTGTCGGAGACCCAGTACTTC
TRBV4-3	-	TRBJ1-2	14	many	CASSQAPGSSGYTF	TGCGCCAGCAGCCAAGCGCCAGGGTCGAGTGGCTACACCTTC
TRBV11-1	TRBD2	TRBJ2-1	19	many	CASISRRGGLAGDNNEQFF	TGTGCCAGCATCTCCCGCCGCGGGGGCCTAGCGGGAGATAACAATGAGCAGTTCTTC
TRBV10-3	TRBD2	TRBJ2-1	13	many	CAIRASGNNEQFF	TGTGCCATCAGGGCTAGCGGTAACAATGAGCAGTTCTTC
TRBV24-1	-	TRBJ2-3	13	many	CATKDSYTDTQYF	TGTGCCACCAAAGACAGTTACACAGATACGCAGTATTTT
TRBV6-1	-	TRBJ1-2	13	-	CASRKTESYGYTF	TGTGCCAGCAGAAAGACAGAATCATATGGCTACACCTTC
TRBV7-2	-	TRBJ1-5	14	-	CASSLVRLGQPQHF	TGTGCCAGCAGCTTAGTTCGGCTAGGGCAGCCCCAGCATTTT
TRBV6-1	TRBD2	TRBJ2-3	16	many	CASGGGLAASTDTQYF	TGTGCCAGCGGAGGAGGGCTAGCGGCTAGCACAGATACGCAGTATTTT
TRBV6-5	-	TRBJ2-3	18	many	CASSSVIDRASGTDTQYF	TGTGCCAGCAGTTCCGTAATCGATAGGGCGTCTGGCACAGATACGCAGTATTTT
TRBV20-1	TRBD2	TRBJ2-1	14	many	CSGIGTSQDNEQFF	TGCAGTGGGATCGGGACTAGCCAAGACAATGAGCAGTTCTTC
TRBV25-1	-	TRBJ2-7	12	-	CASRSDPYEQYF	TGTGCCAGCAGGAGTGACCCCTACGAGCAGTACTTC
TRBV7-2	-	TRBJ1-2	15	many	CASGTPQLANYGYTF	TGTGCCAGCGGGACACCTCAGTTAGCTAACTATGGCTACACCTTC
TRBV5-1	-	TRBJ1-4	12	many	CASSRGDEKLFF	TGCGCCAGCAGCCGGGGGGATGAAAAACTGTTTTTT
TRBV4-3	-	TRBJ2-3	14	-	CASSQDLPTDTQYF	TGCGCCAGCAGCCAAGATCTACCCACAGATACGCAGTATTTT
TRBV7-2	-	TRBJ2-7	11	many	CASSRSVEQYF	TGTGCCAGCAGCCGTTCCGTAGAGCAGTACTTC
TRBV12-3/TRBV12-4	-	TRBJ1-2	15	many	CASSTFDSFSGGYTF	TGTGCCAGCAGTACCTTCGACAGTTTTTCGGGTGGCTACACCTTC
TRBV7-6	-	TRBJ2-1	13	many	CASSLGQDFPQFF	TGTGCCAGCAGCTTAGGACAGGATTTTCCGCAGTTCTTC
TRBV4-3	-	TRBJ2-2	18	many	CASSQIIQGGGYTGELFF	TGCGCCAGCAGCCAAATAATACAGGGAGGGGGATACACCGGGGAGCTGTTTTTT
TRBV11-1	-	TRBJ2-2	16	-	CASSLMASGNTGELFF	TGTGCCAGCAGCTTAATGGCTAGTGGCAACACCGGGGAGCTGTTTTTT
TRBV20-1	-	TRBJ2-1	16	many	CSATYPGRSSYNEQFF	TGCAGTGCCACTTACCCGGGACGGAGCTCCTACAATGAGCAGTTCTTC
TRBV11-1	-	TRBJ1-1	14	-	CASSDPPENTEAFF	TGTGCCAGCAGCGACCCCCCAGAGAACACTGAAGCTTTCTTT
TRBV24-1	TRBD2	TRBJ2-2	15	many	CATRGTSGGTGELFF	TGTGCCACCAGGGGGACTAGCGGGGGTACCGGGGAGCTGTTTTTT
TRBV7-2	-	TRBJ2-3	15	many	CASSATVASTDTQYF	TGTGCCAGCAGCGCCACGGTGGCGAGCACAGATACGCAGTATTTT
TRBV20-1	-	TRBJ1-1	17	-	CSASGLGLRRGYTEAFF	TGCAGTGCTAGTGGTCTCGGGCTCAGGAGGGGATACACTGAAGCTTTCTTT
TRBV29-1	-	TRBJ1-2	11	many	CSVEVETIYTF	TGCAGCGTTGAGGTGGAGACTATCTACACCTTC
TRBV9	TRBD2	TRBJ2-1	12	many	CATGTNYNEQFF	TGTGCCACCGGGACTAACTACAATGAGCAGTTCTTC
TRBV20-1	TRBD1	TRBJ1-5	16	many	CSHIERGQGKNQPQHF	TGCAGTCACATAGAAAGGGGACAGGGGAAAAATCAGCCCCAGCATTTT
TRBV30	-	TRBJ2-5	15	few	CAWSKPIGTDGTQYF	TGTGCCTGGAGTAAACCAATAGGGACGGACGGGACCCAGTACTTC
TRBV9	TRBD2	TRBJ2-3	14	few	CASSPGTSGGTQYF	TGTGCCAGCAGCCCAGGGACTAGCGGGGGTACGCAGTATTTT
TRBV6-5	TRBD2	TRBJ2-7	16	-	CASSWRTISGGSEQYF	TGTGCCAGCAGTTGGAGAACTATAAGCGGGGGGTCAGAGCAGTACTTC
TRBV9	TRBD2	TRBJ2-3	15	many	CASSSRTSAGGTQYF	TGTGCCAGCAGCTCCCGGACTAGCGCAGGTGGTACGCAGTATTTT
TRBV20-1	-	TRBJ1-1	11	many	CSAEEVEKAFF	TGCAGTGCTGAGGAAGTAGAGAAAGCTTTCTTT
TRBV5-6	-	TRBJ2-7	15	-	CASSPGPLCSYEQYF	TGTGCCAGCAGCCCCGGACCCTTGTGCTCCTACGAGCAGTACTTC
TRBV12-3/TRBV12-4	-	TRBJ2-5	14	many	CASSFLLFQETQYF	TGTGCCAGCAGTTTCCTACTTTTCCAAGAGACCCAGTACTTC
TRBV5-1	-	TRBJ1-5	14	many	CASSTGESNQPQHF	TGCGCCAGCAGCACCGGAGAAAGCAATCAGCCCCAGCATTTT
TRBV24-1	-	TRBJ1-2	16	many	CATSDRPGVLNYGYTF	TGTGCCACCAGTGATAGACCAGGGGTTCTCAACTATGGCTACACCTTC
TRBV27	TRBD2	TRBJ2-7	15	many	CASSLGSGRSYEQYF	TGTGCCAGCAGTTTGGGTAGCGGGAGATCCTACGAGCAGTACTTC
TRBV4-3	TRBD2	TRBJ2-2	15	many	CASSKREGDTGELFF	TGCGCCAGCAGCAAGCGGGAGGGGGACACCGGGGAGCTGTTTTTT
TRBV15	-	TRBJ1-2	16	many	CATSSPLGREDYGYTF	TGTGCCACCAGCAGCCCCTTGGGCAGGGAAGACTATGGCTACACCTTC